These 30 T cell receptor beta chains originate from one sample sequenced in a study of T cells in localized non-small cell lung cancer. TCRdb's copy holds only in-frame clones and misses some; the assay was immunoSEQ multiplex PCR. This sample has some 12,000 clones, with approximately 81% found just once. The starting material was peripheral blood, obtained before any cancer treatment. The receptors come from a male donor aged 60 or over with stage III lung adenocarcinoma.

The chain carries TRBV3-1 (or the pseudogene TRBV3-2) and TRBJ1-2; D uncertain. V lost 8 bases to trimming and J lost 6 bases, with 4 bases between them. Germline CDR1 and CDR2: LGHDT and YNNKEL (reference sequence). The CDR3 has 9 residues. The CDR3 protein is CASYHGYTF. For the CDR3, the DNA is TGTGCCAGCTATCATGGCTACACCTTC.

The gene calls are TRBV10-3 and TRBJ2-5; 9 positions match TRBD2. CDR3 length: 14 residues. The germline CDR1 and CDR2 sequences are ENHRY and SYGVKD. V shed 5 bases and J 3 bases; nucleotides not matched to a gene: 4. DNA of the CDR3: TGTGCCATCAGTCGACTAGCGGAGAAAGAGACCCAGTACTTC. As protein: CAISRLAEKETQYF.

This sequence joins TRBV2 and TRBJ1-6; 9 bases line up with TRBD1. The CDR3 is made up of 15 amino acids. Germline V lookup: CDR1 SNHLY, CDR2 FYNNEI. V gave up 2 bases and J gave up 10 bases; unmatched junction bases: 6. The CDR3: CASSEWGQGESPLHF. In DNA, the CDR3 is TGTGCCAGCAGTGAATGGGGACAGGGAGAATCACCCCTCCACTTT. The full variable domain, its missing parts supplied by reference TRBV2 and TRBJ1-6, is EPEVTQTPSHQVTQMGQEVILRCVPISNHLYFYWYRQILGQKVEFLVSFYNNEISEKSEIFDDQFSVERPDGSNFTLKIRSTKLEDSAMYFCASSEWGQGESPLHFGNGTRLTVT.

This chain links TRBV7-2 with TRBJ2-3, with D maybe TRBD1 (6 bases). In germline, CDR1 is SGHTA, CDR2 FQGNSA. The CDR3 totals 14 residues. Deletions cut 5 bases from V and 14 bases from J, with 23 bases between. The DNA for the CDR3 is TGTGCCAGCAGCACCGGACAGAGCGCGGACCCTCTGTATTTT. Translation gives CASSTGQSADPLYF.

The rearrangement joins TRBV7-9 to TRBJ2-7; TRBD2 agrees at 9 bases. This CDR3 is built from 15 residues. The germline gives CDR1 SEHNR, CDR2 FQNEAQ (reference sequence). J gave up 0 bases and V 2 bases, and 2 bases lay outside the gene matches. For the CDR3, the DNA is TGTGCCAGCAGCTTACCTAGCGGGGACTCCTACGAGCAGTACTTC. Its protein product is CASSLPSGDSYEQYF.

The chain uses TRBV5-1 and TRBJ2-7, with TRBD2 identical over 16 bases. Per the germline V gene, CDR1 is SGHRS and CDR2 is YFSETQ. The CDR3 totals 20 residues. Unmatched junction bases numbered 14, after V lost 2 bases and J lost 3 bases. CDR3 in amino acids: CASSLNTGLAGGVAVYEQYF. The CDR3, as DNA: TGCGCCAGCAGCTTAAATACGGGACTAGCGGGAGGGGTCGCCGTCTACGAGCAGTACTTC. The full variable domain, completed using reference TRBV5-1 and TRBJ2-7, is KAGVTQTPRYLIKTRGQQVTLSCSPISGHRSVSWYQQTPGQGLQFLFEYFSETQRNKGNFPGRFSGRQFSNSRSEMNVSTLELGDSALYLCASSLNTGLAGGVAVYEQYFGPGTRLTVT.

This clone was detected only once. The V call is TRBV7-9, the J call TRBJ2-7; tentative D call: TRBD2 (6 bases). Germline loops: CDR1 SEHNR, CDR2 FQNEAQ (reference sequence). V lost 5 bases and J lost 0, with 17 bases in between. This CDR3 contains 16 residues. Here the CDR3 DNA reads TGTGCCAGCAGCCCCGCTTTGGGGGAGGCCTCCTACGAGCAGTACTTC. Translating gives CASSPALGEASYEQYF.

The CDR3 here is CASTRQGSYEQYF. In DNA, the CDR3 is TGTGCCAGCACCCGACAGGGTTCCTACGAGCAGTACTTC. The chain joins TRBV6-1 to TRBJ2-7; TRBD1 aligns across 7 bases. V gave up 7 bases and J gave up 1 base; unmatched junction bases: 4. From germline, CDR1 is MNHNS and CDR2 SASEGT. The CDR3 covers 13 residues.

This sequence joins TRBV5-1 and TRBJ2-1; either TRBD1 or TRBD2 may supply D (6 bases each). V gave up 2 bases and J gave up 1 base, with 10 bases separating them. CDR1 and CDR2 (germline): SGHRS, YFSETQ. The CDR3 consists of 15 residues. As DNA, the CDR3 is TGCGCCAGCAGCTTTGGGGGGCAATCCTACAATGAGCAGTTCTTC. Translating it yields CASSFGGQSYNEQFF.

The rearrangement links TRBV29-1 to TRBJ2-1; 11 bases fit TRBD2. The CDR3 runs to 15 residues. Per germline, CDR1 SQVTM and CDR2 ANQGSEA. The trim removed 2 bases at V and 3 bases at J, leaving 3 bases unmatched. CDR3 region: CSVETLAGGYNEQFF. The DNA for the CDR3 is TGCAGCGTTGAAACTCTAGCGGGAGGCTACAATGAGCAGTTCTTC.

V gene TRBV6-6 combines with J gene TRBJ1-2, with unresolved D. Trimming left V 6 bases short and J 0 bases short, with 11 bases between. CDR3 length equals 14 residues. Looked up from germline, CDR1 is MNHNY and CDR2 is SVGAGI (reference sequence). The CDR3 coding sequence is TGTGCCAGCAGGGGAGGAGGCCCTAACTATGGCTACACCTTC. This gives the protein CASRGGGPNYGYTF.

This clone occurred a few times. The CDR3 bases are TGTGCCAGCAGCATACACCGGAGGGCGGGCGGAGGAAACACCATATATTTT. The encoded protein is CASSIHRRAGGGNTIYF. The chain has TRBV7-2 and TRBJ1-3; the D is unclear. CDR1 and CDR2 (germline): SGHTA, FQGNSA. The CDR3 length is 17 residues. Trimming took 5 bases from V and 4 from J, leaving 21 bases between them.

This rearrangement joins TRBV28 to TRBJ2-7, with D hard to call. The V and J ends lost 6 bases and 3 bases respectively, with 6 bases between them. The CDR3 totals 11 residues. In germline, CDR1 is MDHEN, CDR2 SYDVKM. Here the CDR3 reads CASSPNYEQYF. In DNA form, the CDR3 reads TGTGCCAGCAGCCCGAACTACGAGCAGTACTTC. The full variable domain, completed using reference TRBV28 and TRBJ2-7, is DVKVTQSSRYLVKRTGEKVFLECVQDMDHENMFWYRQDPGLGLRLIYFSYDVKMKEKGDIPEGYSVSREKKERFSLILESASTNQTSMYLCASSPNYEQYFGPGTRLTVT.

In this sample, this clone turned up a few times. The CDR3 bases are TGTGCCAGCAGTGGGGGGGACCGCGAAGCTTTCTTT. Protein sequence: CASSGGDREAFF. This chain joins TRBV6-6 and TRBJ1-1; possible D gene TRBD1, 5 bases. This CDR3 is 12 amino acids long. V was cut by 5 bases and J by 8 bases, with 12 bases left in between. The germline CDR1 and CDR2 sequences are MNHNY and SVGAGI (reference sequence).

V usage is TRBV9 and J usage is TRBJ2-1, with TRBD1 identical over 7 bases. Germline CDR1 SGDLS, CDR2 YYNGEE. The CDR3 contains 16 residues. V was clipped by 3 bases and J by 4 bases; unmatched bases: 10. Here the CDR3 reads CASSARQGPGYNEQFF. In DNA, the CDR3 is TGTGCCAGCAGCGCCCGACAGGGTCCGGGATACAATGAGCAGTTCTTC.

The chain couples TRBV4-3 to TRBJ2-3; TRBD2 aligns across 9 bases. CDR3 length: 15 amino acids. The germline gives CDR1 LGHNA, CDR2 YSLEER. V gave up 0 bases and J gave up 5 bases; unmatched junction bases: 3. In DNA, the CDR3 is TGCGCCAGCAGCCAAGATATGACTAGCGGAGATACGCAGTATTTT. It is translated as CASSQDMTSGDTQYF.

V gene TRBV6-1 combines with J gene TRBJ1-5; D is unclear. Trimming took 0 bases from V and 0 from J, leaving 6 bases between them. CDR1 and CDR2 from the germline V gene are MNHNS and SASEGT. CDR3 size: 15 residues. The CDR3 coding sequence is TGTGCCAGCAGTGAAGCTCTCTATAGCAATCAGCCCCAGCATTTT. Its translation: CASSEALYSNQPQHF.

This clone occurred once. The rearrangement joins TRBV7-6 to TRBJ2-5; D gene uncertain. V was shortened by 4 bases and J by 5 bases, with 11 bases between the two germline ends. The germline V gene has CDR1 SGHVS and CDR2 FNYEAQ. The CDR3 covers 13 residues. CDR3 in DNA: TGTGCCAGCAGCTCAGGAGTAGAGGAGACCCAGTACTTC. The encoded protein is CASSSGVEETQYF.

The V gene is TRBV2, the J gene TRBJ1-6; TRBD1 matches at 12 bases. This CDR3 contains 14 residues. Trimming removed 6 bases from V and 10 bases from J; junction bases left unmatched: 4. Germline V gene lookup returns CDR1 SNHLY and CDR2 FYNNEI. CDR3 nucleotide sequence: TGTGCCAGCAGGGGGACAGGGGGCAGATCACCCCTCCACTTT. Translating it yields CASRGTGGRSPLHF.

V is TRBV6-9 and J is TRBJ2-7; D gene ambiguous. Germline V gives CDR1 MNHGY, CDR2 SVAAGI. Trimming shortened V by 3 bases and J by 6 bases, and 12 bases separated the two germline ends. The CDR3 totals 13 residues. CDR3 region: CASSYSGQAEQYF. CDR3 nucleotide sequence: TGTGCCAGCAGTTACTCTGGGCAGGCCGAGCAGTACTTC.

J is TRBJ2-3 and V is TRBV19; 12 positions agree with TRBD2. The CDR3 extends over 15 amino acids. Trimming cost V 5 bases and J 6 bases; bases outside gene matches: 6. In germline, CDR1 is LNHDA, CDR2 SQIVND (reference sequence). The CDR3 DNA reads TGTGCCAGTAGTCCCCGGACTAGCGGGAAGGATACGCAGTATTTT. It is translated as CASSPRTSGKDTQYF.

This clone was recorded a few times. This specimen includes other DNA sequences encoding the same CDR3. V gene TRBV9 combines with J gene TRBJ1-4, with TRBD1 identical over 7 bases. The length of the CDR3 is 14 residues. Germline trimming cut 3 bases from V and 7 bases from J; bases unmatched to any gene: 6. Germline values: CDR1 SGDLS, CDR2 YYNGEE. The CDR3 coding sequence is TGTGCCAGCAGCGGAACAGGGGCGGGTGAAAAACTGTTTTTT. Its translation: CASSGTGAGEKLFF.

This chain joins TRBV6-6 and TRBJ1-4; D uncertain. The CDR3 extends over 14 amino acids. V lost 5 bases and J lost 6, with 13 bases in between. Germline CDR1 reads MNHNY; CDR2 reads SVGAGI (reference sequence). The CDR3 sequence: CASSISGGDEKLFF. In DNA, the CDR3 is TGTGCCAGCAGTATCAGCGGAGGTGATGAAAAACTGTTTTTT.

The chain has TRBV28 and TRBJ2-2, with TRBD1 matching 8 bases. This CDR3 is 16 amino acids long. Trimming removed 3 bases from V and 0 bases from J; junction bases left unmatched: 3. Germline CDR1 MDHEN, CDR2 SYDVKM. The CDR3 nucleotides read TGTGCCAGCAGTTTCGAGACAGGGGCGAACACCGGGGAGCTGTTTTTT. The encoded protein is CASSFETGANTGELFF.

The chain joins TRBV18 to TRBJ1-1, with D possibly being TRBD1 (6 bases). Germline-derived CDR1 and CDR2 are KGHSH and LQKENI. This CDR3 comprises 14 residues. Trimming cost V 0 bases and J 1 base, with 6 bases left between them. The CDR3 loop is CASSPPGANTEAFF. The CDR3 DNA reads as TGTGCCAGCTCACCACCGGGGGCGAACACTGAAGCTTTCTTT.

The DNA for the CDR3 is TGTGCCAGCAGTGAATATATTCGGCAGGGAGAGACGCAGTATTTT. It is translated as CASSEYIRQGETQYF. The rearrangement joins TRBV25-1 to TRBJ2-3; D possibly uses TRBD1 or TRBD2 (5 bases each). Germline V gives CDR1 MGHDK, CDR2 SYGVNS. The CDR3 length is 15 residues. Trimming shortened V by 0 bases and J by 9 bases, and 16 bases separated the two germline ends.

This sequence joins TRBV4-2 and TRBJ2-7, with unresolved D. Germline V gene data show CDR1 as LGHNA and CDR2 as YNFKEQ. The CDR3 sequence is 14 residues long. Trimming took off 0 bases at V and 0 bases at J, with 6 bases between the two ends. CDR3 DNA sequence: TGTGCCAGCAGCCAAGAAATTGCCTCCTACGAGCAGTACTTC. Protein: CASSQEIASYEQYF.

Only a few counts were recorded for this clone. This chain's CDR3 is CASSYSYVEPGQYF. The DNA of the CDR3 is TGTGCCAGCAGTTACTCGTATGTGGAGCCCGGGCAGTACTTC. The chain is built from TRBV6-5 and TRBJ2-7; D call uncertain. The V gene's germline CDR1 is MNHEY and CDR2 SVGAGI. V was cut by 0 bases and J by 9 bases, with 15 bases left in between. CDR3 length equals 14 residues.

This chain links TRBV7-2 with TRBJ2-1; 10 positions match TRBD2. Looked up from germline, CDR1 is SGHTA and CDR2 is FQGNSA. After removal of 7 bases from V and 4 bases from J, the junction contained 4 bases not matched to a gene. This CDR3 spans 14 amino acids. The CDR3 is CASTPLAGYNEQFF. In nucleotides, the CDR3 is TGTGCCAGCACCCCACTAGCGGGGTACAATGAGCAGTTCTTC.

The rearrangement uses TRBV29-1 and TRBJ2-7; tentative D call: TRBD2 (5 bases). CDR1 and CDR2 from the germline V gene are SQVTM and ANQGSEA. This CDR3 spans 11 amino acids. V lost 7 bases, J lost 1 base, and 8 bases lay in between. CDR3 in DNA: TGCAGCGGCTGGGAGTCCTACGAGCAGTACTTC. Translated, it gives CSGWESYEQYF.